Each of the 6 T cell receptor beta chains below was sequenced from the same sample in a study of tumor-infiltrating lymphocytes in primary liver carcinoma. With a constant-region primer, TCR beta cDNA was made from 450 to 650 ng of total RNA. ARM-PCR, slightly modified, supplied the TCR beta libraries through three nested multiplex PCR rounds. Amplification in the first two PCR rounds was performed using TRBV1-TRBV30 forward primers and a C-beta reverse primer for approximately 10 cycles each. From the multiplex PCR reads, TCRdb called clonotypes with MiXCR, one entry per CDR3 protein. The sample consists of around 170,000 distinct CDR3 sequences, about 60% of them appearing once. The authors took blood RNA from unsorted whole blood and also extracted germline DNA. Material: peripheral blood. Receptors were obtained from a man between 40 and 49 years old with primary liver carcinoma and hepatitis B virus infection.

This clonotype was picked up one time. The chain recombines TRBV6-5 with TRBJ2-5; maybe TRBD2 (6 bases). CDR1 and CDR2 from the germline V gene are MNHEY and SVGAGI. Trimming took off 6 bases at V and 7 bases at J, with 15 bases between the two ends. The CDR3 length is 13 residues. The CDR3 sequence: CASREGPAVTQYF. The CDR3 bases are TGTGCCAGCAGGGAGGGGCCCGCGGTGACCCAGTACTTC.

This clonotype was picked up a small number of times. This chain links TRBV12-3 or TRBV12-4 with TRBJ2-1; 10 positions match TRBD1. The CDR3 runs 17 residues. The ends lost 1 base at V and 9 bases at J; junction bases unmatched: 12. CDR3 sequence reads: CASSLVTPGTGDAEQFF. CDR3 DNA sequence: TGTGCCAGCAGTTTAGTGACTCCCGGGACAGGGGATGCTGAGCAGTTCTTC.

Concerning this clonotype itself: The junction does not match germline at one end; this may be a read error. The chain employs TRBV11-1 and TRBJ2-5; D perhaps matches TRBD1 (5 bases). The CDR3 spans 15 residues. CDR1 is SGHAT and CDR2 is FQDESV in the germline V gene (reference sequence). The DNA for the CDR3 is TGTGCCAGCAGCTTAATTTCCAGGGTAACGGAGACCCATTACTTC. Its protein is CASSLISRVTETHYF.

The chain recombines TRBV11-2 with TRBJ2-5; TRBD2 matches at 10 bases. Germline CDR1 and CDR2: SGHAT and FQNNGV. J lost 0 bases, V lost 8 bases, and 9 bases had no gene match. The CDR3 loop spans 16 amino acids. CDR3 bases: TGTGCCAGCGGCTCTAGCGGGAGAATGAACCAAGAGACCCAGTACTTC. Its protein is CASGSSGRMNQETQYF.

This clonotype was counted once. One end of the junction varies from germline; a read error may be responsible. The CDR3 sequence is CSIESRDGTDTQYF. In DNA form, the CDR3 reads TGCAGCATTGAAAGCAGGGACGGCACAGATACGCAGTATTTT. The rearrangement uses TRBV29-1 and TRBJ2-3; possibly TRBD1 or TRBD2 for D (5 bases each). Germline CDR1 reads SQVTM; CDR2 reads ANQGSEA. The CDR3 sequence is 14 residues long.

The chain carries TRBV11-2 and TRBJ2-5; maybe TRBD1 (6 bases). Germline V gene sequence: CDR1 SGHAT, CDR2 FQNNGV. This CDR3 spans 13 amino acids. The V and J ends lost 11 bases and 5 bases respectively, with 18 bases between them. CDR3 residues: CACEGGSIETQYF. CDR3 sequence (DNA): TGTGCCTGCGAAGGGGGTAGTATTGAGACCCAGTACTTC.